The T cell receptor beta chain described here comes from a study of blood T cell repertoires in COVID-19. TCRdb's copy holds only in-frame clones and misses some; the assay was immunoSEQ multiplex PCR. This sample has fewer than 300,000 clones; around three quarters occur once, and the top ten carry approximately 3.2%. The specimen was peripheral blood. This receptor was taken from a woman of 80 years or more with acute or convalescent COVID-19.

In nucleotides, the CDR3 is TGTGCCAGCTCACCAGTGGAACAGGGCTGGGGCACTGAAGCTTTCTTT. Residues: CASSPVEQGWGTEAFF. This chain links TRBV18 with TRBJ1-1, with a weak D call TRBD1 (6 bases). V lost 2 bases to trimming and J lost 4 bases, with 17 bases between them. The CDR3 is 16 residues long. Germline lookup yields CDR1 KGHSH and CDR2 LQKENI.